The rows below give T cell receptor beta chains drawn from one sample of a study of technical replicates of blood from a handful of donors. The repertoire was sequenced with immunoSEQ multiplex PCR; TCRdb's copy has only in-frame clones and lacks some. The table lists about 82,000 clones, 90% to 95% of them singletons, with about 0.39% in the top ten. The sequenced sample consisted of T cells isolated from PBMCs. Receptors originate from a human donor in good health. The conserved cysteine and the conserved F or W are not part of the CDR3 here. D genes are given only for firm matches. Size values are once, few and many counts, or a class for expanded clones, and some rows have none.

j_call clone_size v_call d_call cdr3_length cdr3_aa
TRBJ2-5 - TRBV27 TRBD2 14 ASLLAGLSVQETQY
TRBJ2-1 - TRBV6-5 TRBD2 13 ASRPLAGIYNEQF
TRBJ2-5 - TRBV7-6 TRBD1 14 ASSLVGTGGWETQY
TRBJ1-2 - TRBV6-5 - 11 ASSYDSSYGYT
TRBJ2-1 - TRBV9 - 13 ASSVGSHSFNEQF
TRBJ1-1 - TRBV5-6 - 13 ASSLVGGGNTEAF
TRBJ2-7 - TRBV11-2 TRBD2 12 ASSSLAGVGEQY
TRBJ2-1 - TRBV19 - 13 ASTPEAGTHNEQF
TRBJ1-4 once TRBV5-4 - 14 ASSLKGSDRDEKLF
TRBJ2-7 - TRBV25-1 TRBD2 12 ASSELAGGYEQY
TRBJ2-1 - TRBV28 - 12 ASSQNLSGRGQF
TRBJ1-5 - TRBV27 - 11 ASSFLGNQPQH
TRBJ2-2 - TRBV2 - 9 ASRVMGELF
TRBJ2-7 - TRBV4-3 TRBD2 13 ASSQDPSGTYEQY
TRBJ2-7 - TRBV27 - 9 ASQGGYEQY
TRBJ2-7 - TRBV6-6 TRBD2 14 ASSYSGEGLFNEQY
TRBJ2-6 - TRBV6-1 - 12 ASSHRVGANVLT
TRBJ2-7 - TRBV19 TRBD2 11 ASRGLTSYEQY
TRBJ1-1 once TRBV19 - 11 ASSSQLTGSAF
TRBJ2-1 - TRBV4-2 TRBD2 13 AGSQDYGRWDEQF
TRBJ2-7 once TRBV2 - 15 ASSEAPTGRWVYEQY
TRBJ2-6 - TRBV7-8 TRBD2 15 ASTGLAGASGANVLT
TRBJ2-2 - TRBV30 - 13 AWSSSTGGTGELF
TRBJ2-7 - TRBV13 TRBD1 13 ASSFGQGARHEQY
TRBJ2-7 - TRBV28 - 12 ASSPWTVSYEQY
TRBJ2-7 once TRBV14 - 10 ASSETRYEQY
TRBJ2-1 - TRBV13 - 14 ASSFWDWRSYNEQF
TRBJ2-3 - TRBV5-1 TRBD2 16 ASSLGLADSSSTDTQY
TRBJ1-5 - TRBV7-6 - 14 ASSFGTGISDQPQH
TRBJ2-1 - TRBV6-6 TRBD2 13 ASSPGLAGGNEQF
TRBJ2-2 - TRBV5-6 TRBD2 16 ASSEWIRTGTSFEELF
TRBJ2-7 - TRBV28 - 10 ASSDISYEQY
TRBJ2-1 - TRBV5-1 TRBD2 14 ASRLTSGGSYNEQF
TRBJ2-5 - TRBV10-3 TRBD2 9 ATGRQETQY
TRBJ1-1 once TRBV6-5 TRBD1 13 ASSRDRAGGTEAF
TRBJ2-7 - TRBV19 - 11 ASSIGGASEQY
TRBJ1-1 - TRBV19 - 14 ASSIGGGRGNTEAF
TRBJ1-2 - TRBV6-5 TRBD1 12 ASRVRDRVSEGT
TRBJ1-2 - TRBV27 TRBD1 10 ASSLQGIGYT
TRBJ2-1 - TRBV27 - 10 ASRLASNEQF
TRBJ2-3 - TRBV7-2 - 15 ASSLVEAGRGPDTQY
TRBJ1-1 - TRBV6-4 - 11 ASSDSQNTEAF
TRBJ2-1 - TRBV5-1 TRBD2 13 ASGPEGLAGEEQF
TRBJ2-7 - TRBV6-5 - 12 ASSYRGSYYEQY
TRBJ2-1 - TRBV7-2 TRBD2 14 ASSLAVRLAGDEQF
TRBJ1-4 - TRBV4-1 - 12 ASSELTTNEKLF
TRBJ2-5 - TRBV4-2 - 13 ASSLTGLNGETQY
TRBJ2-7 - TRBV5-1 TRBD1 14 ASRISRDRVSYEQY
TRBJ2-7 - TRBV10-3 TRBD1 14 ATRNPGQGSSYEQY
TRBJ1-1 - TRBV5-4 - 13 ASSHDRSPNTEAF